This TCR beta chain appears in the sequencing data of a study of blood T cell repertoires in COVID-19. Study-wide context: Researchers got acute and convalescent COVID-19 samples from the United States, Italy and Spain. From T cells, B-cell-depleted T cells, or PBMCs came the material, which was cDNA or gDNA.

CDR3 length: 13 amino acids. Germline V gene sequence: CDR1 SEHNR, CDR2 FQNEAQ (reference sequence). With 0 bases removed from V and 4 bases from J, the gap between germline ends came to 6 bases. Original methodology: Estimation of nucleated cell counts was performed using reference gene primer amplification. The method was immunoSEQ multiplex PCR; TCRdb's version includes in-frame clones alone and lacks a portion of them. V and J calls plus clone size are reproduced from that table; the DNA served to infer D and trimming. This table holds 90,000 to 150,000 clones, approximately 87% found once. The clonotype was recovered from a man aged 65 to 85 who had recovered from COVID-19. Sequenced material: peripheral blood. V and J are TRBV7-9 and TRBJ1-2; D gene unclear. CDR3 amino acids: CASSLAGSYGYTF. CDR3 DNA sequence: TGTGCCAGCAGCTTAGCGGGCAGCTATGGCTACACCTTC.